A single sample is the source of the 6 T cell receptor beta chains below, sequenced in a study of T cell repertoires in cytomegalovirus infection. Their specific antigens are unknown. MiXCR, run by TCRdb on the reads, gives a single entry per CDR3 protein. The table lists around 300,000 distinct CDR3 sequences, 25% of them singletons. Here the sequenced sample was cultured PBMCs, taken from culture after CMV antigen stimulation. These receptors were collected from a human donor in good health (CMV status not recorded). Some clones in this sample may be carry-over from other donors' samples.

This clonotype came up many times. This chain links TRBV7-2 with TRBJ2-1; 12 nucleotides line up with TRBD2. The germline gives CDR1 SGHTA, CDR2 FQGNSA. The CDR3 has 15 amino acids. Trimming took 6 bases from V and 4 from J; bases not matched to a gene: 4. CDR3: CASSYLAGGYNEQFF. In DNA, the CDR3 is TGTGCCAGCAGTTATCTAGCGGGAGGGTACAATGAGCAGTTCTTC.

This clonotype has more than one count but fewer than ten. The J gene is TRBJ2-2, the V gene TRBV4-1, with no clear D. V lost 0 bases, J lost 6 bases, and 11 bases lay in between. Germline V lookup: CDR1 MGHRA, CDR2 YSYEKL. The length of the CDR3 is 15 residues. The CDR3 DNA reads TGCGCCAGCAGCCAAGAGAGGTTCCAACCCGGGGAGCTGTTTTTT. Translating gives CASSQERFQPGELFF.

The gene calls are TRBV5-6 and TRBJ2-1, with D unresolved. The CDR3 is made up of 15 amino acids. Germline V lookup: CDR1 SGHDT, CDR2 YYEEEE. Between the trimmed V and J ends, which lost 0 bases and 5 bases, there was a span of 12 bases. The CDR3 bases are TGTGCCAGCAGCTTGGCCAGTAGTTTCCACAATGAGCAGTTCTTC. Residues: CASSLASSFHNEQFF.

This sequence joins TRBV6-2 or TRBV6-3 and TRBJ1-1; D call uncertain. The CDR3 length is 16 residues. Germline CDR1 and CDR2: MNHEY and SVGEGT. Trimming removed 2 bases at V and 1 base at J, with 14 bases between. DNA for the CDR3: TGTGCCAGCAGTTACGATTTCTGGCAGACGAACACTGAAGCTTTCTTT. Its protein product is CASSYDFWQTNTEAFF.

This clonotype was seen many times. Here the CDR3 DNA reads TGTGCCAGCAGCGGGGTAGCGGGAGGCTCCTACAATGAGCAGTTCTTC. This codes for CASSGVAGGSYNEQFF. The V gene is TRBV7-2, the J gene TRBJ2-1, with 10 bases lining up with TRBD2. The CDR3 spans 16 residues. Germline lookup yields CDR1 SGHTA and CDR2 FQGNSA. Trimming cost V 5 bases and J 0 bases; bases outside gene matches: 4.

This clonotype was recorded a few times. V usage is TRBV19 and J usage is TRBJ1-4; a possible D gene is TRBD1 (5 bases). V was clipped by 6 bases and J by 0 bases, with 14 bases between them. Germline CDR1 LNHDA, CDR2 SQIVND (reference sequence). The CDR3 length is 16 residues. CDR3 loop: CASSLDSVTTNEKLFF. The CDR3 coding sequence is TGTGCCAGTAGCCTAGACAGTGTCACAACTAATGAAAAACTGTTTTTT.